The clone carrying this TCR beta chain was seen a single time. The entry originates in a study of OX40 agonist ivuxolimab in advanced cancers. The table came from immunoSEQ multiplex PCR; TCRdb's copy has only in-frame clones and leaves some out. The profile shows roughly 17,000 clones, approximately 86% of them singletons. The ends were cut back, 7 bases at V and 8 bases at J, with 17 bases in the middle. The CDR3 covers 14 residues. Germline V gene data show CDR1 as SNHLY and CDR2 as FYNNEI. Sample: CD4+ or CD8+ T cells sorted from blood, taken in a trial of the OX40 agonist ivuxolimab. This rearrangement joins TRBV2 to TRBJ1-4; D is possibly TRBD1 (5 bases). This TCR derives from an adult with an advanced solid tumor such as melanoma, head and neck, liver or kidney cancer. The CDR3 DNA follows: TGTGCCAGCACCGAACCAGGGCTAGGGGAAAAACTGTTTTTT. As protein: CASTEPGLGEKLFF.